The 18 T cell receptor beta chains reported below all come from one sample, sequenced in a study of siplizumab effects on memory and regulatory T cells. Using immunoSEQ multiplex PCR, the repertoire was profiled, and TCRdb retains in-frame clones only, with some absent. This sample yields 99,000 or so clones, of which over 90% are seen a single time; roughly 0.62% belongs to the top ten. The sample comprised Tregs sorted from blood. The receptors come from a human donor in good health.

The chain uses TRBV11-2 and TRBJ1-1; D may be TRBD1 (6 bases). Germline CDR1 SGHAT, CDR2 FQNNGV. V dropped 1 base and J dropped 4 bases, with 10 bases sitting between them. The CDR3 loop spans 14 amino acids. The CDR3 loop reads CASSLVGGGTEAFF. CDR3 nucleotides: TGTGCCAGCAGCTTAGTTGGGGGCGGCACTGAAGCTTTCTTT.

This clone was observed once. V is TRBV4-1 and J is TRBJ1-4; D gene ambiguous. Germline-derived CDR1 and CDR2 are MGHRA and YSYEKL. V lost 2 bases to trimming and J lost 2 bases, with 9 bases between them. This CDR3 is built from 15 residues. CDR3 nucleotide sequence: TGCGCCAGCAGCCAAAGCGGGTGGACTAATGAAAAACTGTTTTTT. It translates to CASSQSGWTNEKLFF.

V and J are TRBV18 and TRBJ1-4; 7 bases are a match to TRBD1. Per germline, CDR1 KGHSH and CDR2 LQKENI. The junction had 11 bases not matched to a gene; V was cut back by 2 bases and J by 2 bases. The CDR3 has 18 residues. The CDR3 reads CASSPKRPGQPTNEKLFF. The CDR3 DNA sequence: TGTGCCAGCTCACCAAAAAGACCGGGACAGCCTACTAATGAAAAACTGTTTTTT.

The V call is TRBV21-1, the J call TRBJ2-7; the D call of TRBD2 is as the table states it, not checked on the DNA. TRBV21-1 represents a pseudogene. CDR3 length: 15 amino acids. The CDR3 spells CASSSRTGKHIHFPF. Here the CDR3 DNA reads TGTGCCAGCAGCTCTCGTACCGGGAAACATATTCATTTTCCCTTC.

The chain combines TRBV7-6 with TRBJ2-1, with unresolved D. Trimming pared 5 bases from V and 1 base from J, leaving 12 bases between. The CDR3 sequence is 15 residues long. Germline V lookup: CDR1 SGHVS, CDR2 FNYEAQ. This chain's CDR3 is CASSQSLSSYNEQFF. CDR3 sequence (DNA): TGTGCCAGCAGCCAGTCTTTAAGTTCCTACAATGAGCAGTTCTTC.

This sequence joins TRBV5-1 and TRBJ2-5; D call uncertain. V was pared by 0 bases and J by 4 bases, with 7 bases between. This CDR3 contains 13 residues. CDR1 is SGHRS, CDR2 YFSETQ, per germline. In DNA form, the CDR3 reads TGCGCCAGCAGCTTGGGGCGTGGAGAGACCCAGTACTTC. Its protein product is CASSLGRGETQYF.

Points on this clone: The junction departs from the called germline gene at one end, perhaps through a read error. This rearrangement joins TRBV5-1 to TRBJ1-1, with 10 bases matching TRBD1. The CDR3 sequence is 13 residues long. Germline CDR1 reads SGHRS; CDR2 reads YFSETQ. The CDR3 region has the DNA TGCGCCAGCAGCCTGGGACAGGGGCCGCCGGGGATCTTT. This gives the protein CASSLGQGPPGIF.

Only a few counts were recorded for this clone. DNA for the CDR3: TGCGCCAGCAGCCAAGGGAACCGGAACACTGAAGCTTTCTTT. Translated: CASSQGNRNTEAFF. The chain carries TRBV4-1 and TRBJ1-1; D is uncertain. The CDR3 extends over 14 amino acids. Deletions cut 1 base from V and 1 base from J, with 7 bases between. Germline loops: CDR1 MGHRA, CDR2 YSYEKL.

This sequence joins TRBV30 and TRBJ1-1, with a possible D match to TRBD1 (5 bases). The V and J ends lost 4 bases and 11 bases respectively, with 26 bases between them. CDR1 is GTSNPN and CDR2 is SVGIG in the germline V gene (reference sequence). The CDR3 consists of 15 residues. DNA for the CDR3: TGTGCCTGGACCCTACCCCGGGGGAGGTCAATCGACGCTTTCTTT. Encoded protein: CAWTLPRGRSIDAFF.

Written as DNA, the CDR3 is TGTGCCAGCAGCGCGCGGGGTTATAGCACTGAAGCTTTCTTT. Its translation is CASSARGYSTEAFF. This chain joins TRBV9 and TRBJ1-1; D call uncertain. The CDR3 contains 14 residues. The germline V and J ends were trimmed by 3 bases and 4 bases, with 13 bases remaining between them. Germline V lookup: CDR1 SGDLS, CDR2 YYNGEE.

DNA of the CDR3: TGTGCCAGCAGATTGGACAGGGGTGGTGGCTACACCTTC. Its translation is CASRLDRGGGYTF. This chain links TRBV6-1 with TRBJ1-2; 9 nucleotides match TRBD1. Germline loops: CDR1 MNHNS, CDR2 SASEGT. The CDR3 extends over 13 amino acids. Unmatched junction bases numbered 6, after V lost 6 bases and J lost 7 bases.

The CDR3 DNA follows: TGTGCCAGCAGTTTCCTAGCGGCCTCCTACAATGAGCAGTTCTTC. It encodes CASSFLAASYNEQFF. The chain is built from TRBV6-6 and TRBJ2-1; 7 nucleotides agree with TRBD2. Germline V CDR1 and CDR2: MNHNY, SVGAGI (reference sequence). The length of the CDR3 is 15 residues. V was pared by 4 bases and J by 0 bases, with 3 bases of the junction left unmatched.

This clone has a single count. This chain uses TRBV11-2 with TRBJ2-5; no reliable D call. The length of the CDR3 is 11 residues. Deletions cut 2 bases from V and 4 bases from J, with 2 bases between. Germline V CDR1 and CDR2: SGHAT, FQNNGV. The CDR3: CASSLSETQYF. CDR3 nucleotide sequence: TGTGCCAGCAGCTTATCAGAGACCCAGTACTTC.

The genes are TRBV6-5 and TRBJ1-1; D perhaps matches TRBD1 (6 bases). In germline, CDR1 is MNHEY, CDR2 SVGAGI. CDR3 length: 14 amino acids. V was shortened by 7 bases and J by 5 bases, with 17 bases between the two germline ends. The CDR3 region is CASIKPGGRTEAFF. CDR3 coding DNA: TGTGCCAGCATCAAACCCGGGGGGCGGACTGAAGCTTTCTTT.

The chain combines TRBV5-1 with TRBJ2-5; the D gene is possibly TRBD1 (5 bases). CDR3 length: 13 residues. V shed 4 bases and J shed 7 bases, with 14 bases lying between them. Germline lookup yields CDR1 SGHRS and CDR2 YFSETQ. The CDR3 nucleotides are TGCGCCAGCAGCATCATTCCCCAGGGGACCCAGTACTTC. Translated: CASSIIPQGTQYF.

The J gene is TRBJ1-3, the V gene TRBV19, with 9 bases that match TRBD1. The CDR3 length is 15 residues. V lost 6 bases and J lost 0; bases outside the gene matches: 3. Germline-derived CDR1 and CDR2 are LNHDA and SQIVND (reference sequence). As DNA, the CDR3 is TGTGCCAGTAGGCCGACAGGGGGCTCTGGAAACACCATATATTTT. Its protein product is CASRPTGGSGNTIYF.

CDR3 amino acids: CASSRAVLAGGPGELFF. For the CDR3, the DNA is TGTGCCAGCAGCCGAGCCGTCCTAGCGGGAGGTCCCGGGGAGCTGTTTTTT. The chain joins TRBV14 to TRBJ2-2; 11 bases line up with TRBD2. Germline-derived CDR1 and CDR2 are SGHDN and FVKESK. Trimming at V came to 4 bases and at J to 6 bases, leaving 10 bases not matched to a gene. This CDR3 has 17 residues.

The chain carries TRBV2 and TRBJ2-7; 14 bases agree with TRBD2. Per the germline V gene, CDR1 is SNHLY and CDR2 is FYNNEI. Trimming took 6 bases from V and 5 from J; bases not matched to a gene: 6. The length of the CDR3 is 15 residues. The CDR3 protein is CASRGGLAGGHEQYF. CDR3 nucleotide sequence: TGTGCCAGCAGAGGCGGACTAGCGGGGGGTCACGAGCAGTACTTC.